Below, 18 T cell receptor beta chains from the same sample are listed, as sequenced in a study of T cells in Graves' hyperthyroidism and ophthalmopathy. TCR beta CDR3 regions were amplified from RNA transcripts. TCR CDR3 underwent first-round RT-PCR with the HTBI primer set. TCRdb passed the multiplex PCR reads through MiXCR, listing each CDR3 protein once. The sample lists under 800,000 distinct CDR3 sequences; about 14% were seen once. The sample consisted of blood. These receptors originate from a woman between 18 and 30 years old with Graves' hyperthyroidism.

This clonotype was counted only a few times. The genes are TRBV20-1 and TRBJ1-5; TRBD1 is a possible D gene (6 bases). The V end was cut by 6 bases, the J end by 4 bases, with 13 bases between. The CDR3 covers 13 residues. Looked up from germline, CDR1 is DFQATT and CDR2 is SNEGSKA (reference sequence). This CDR3 reads CSARSTGNQPQHF. The CDR3 nucleotides read TGCAGTGCCCGAAGTACAGGGAATCAGCCCCAGCATTTT.

The chain uses TRBV9 and TRBJ2-2, with 8 nucleotides matching TRBD2. V shed 4 bases and J 3 bases; nucleotides not matched to a gene: 11. CDR1 is SGDLS and CDR2 is YYNGEE in the germline V gene. The CDR3 totals 17 residues. The CDR3: CASSPAGGSFYTGELFF. The DNA of the CDR3 is TGTGCCAGCAGCCCCGCGGGGGGCAGTTTTTACACCGGGGAGCTGTTTTTT. Full variable domain (outside the CDR3, taken from reference TRBV9 and TRBJ2-2): DSGVTQTPKHLITATGQRVTLRCSPRSGDLSVYWYQQSLDQGLQFLIQYYNGEERAKGNILERFSAQQFPDLHSELNLSSLELGDSALYFCASSPAGGSFYTGELFFGEGSRLTVL.

This clonotype has at least ten counts. This chain connects TRBV27 to TRBJ1-2, with 11 nucleotides matching TRBD1. Germline V CDR1 and CDR2: MNHEY, SMNVEV (reference sequence). Losses at the gene ends were 5 bases for V and 7 bases for J; bases not matched to a gene: 9. The CDR3 consists of 15 residues. CDR3 protein: CASSGHRDRGFGYTF. In DNA, the CDR3 is TGTGCCAGCAGTGGACACCGGGACAGGGGGTTTGGCTACACCTTC.

V is TRBV7-9 and J is TRBJ2-2; D is uncertain. The CDR3 sequence is 13 residues long. Germline CDR1 SEHNR, CDR2 FQNEAQ (reference sequence). Trimming took 1 base from V and 7 from J, leaving 7 bases between them. The CDR3 spells CASSLDVRGELFF. As DNA, the CDR3 is TGTGCCAGCAGCTTAGATGTACGCGGGGAGCTGTTTTTT.

As for this clonotype: With a much larger clone just one base away, this may be a read error. The chain is built from TRBV2 and TRBJ1-2; no reliable D call. The germline V and J ends were trimmed by 6 bases and 0 bases, with 8 bases remaining between them. CDR3 length: 13 residues. From germline, CDR1 is SNHLY and CDR2 FYNNEI. CDR3 protein: CASREPPNYGYTF. DNA of the CDR3: TGTGCCAGCAGGGAACCCCCTAACTATGGCTACACCTTC. The full variable domain, completed using reference TRBV2 and TRBJ1-2, is EPEVTQTPSHQVTQMGQEVILRCVPISNHLYFYWYRQILGQKVEFLVSFYNNEISEKSEIFDDQFSVERPDGSNFTLKIRSTKLEDSAMYFCASREPPNYGYTFGSGTRLTVV.

This clonotype was found many times. This chain uses TRBV28 with TRBJ2-7; the match to TRBD1 covers 8 bases. This CDR3 comprises 15 residues. The V segment lost 5 bases and the J segment 0 bases; nucleotides outside the gene matches: 6. CDR1 is MDHEN and CDR2 is SYDVKM in the germline V gene. In nucleotides, the CDR3 is TGTGCCAGCAGTGTCTCGGACAGGGTCTCCTACGAGCAGTACTTC. Protein: CASSVSDRVSYEQYF.

The CDR3 region has the DNA TGCAGCGTTGCGCGGGGGGGAGCCTACGAGCAGTACTTC. Translated, it gives CSVARGGAYEQYF. The gene calls are TRBV29-1 and TRBJ2-7, with 9 bases aligning to TRBD2. V gave up 4 bases and J gave up 2 bases; unmatched junction bases: 3. Germline loops: CDR1 SQVTM, CDR2 ANQGSEA. CDR3 length: 13 residues.

This clonotype was detected ten times or more. The chain uses TRBV6-5 and TRBJ1-1; D perhaps matches TRBD1 (6 bases). The CDR3 extends over 16 amino acids. Germline values: CDR1 MNHEY, CDR2 SVGAGI. V lost 0 bases, J lost 0 bases, and 11 bases lay in between. The CDR3 coding sequence is TGTGCCAGCAGTTACTCGGATTGGACAGTGAACACTGAAGCTTTCTTT. As protein: CASSYSDWTVNTEAFF.

The chain recombines TRBV19 with TRBJ2-5; 8 nucleotides line up with TRBD2. CDR3 length: 14 residues. With 5 bases clipped from V and 5 bases from J, the junction kept 7 bases outside the gene matches. Germline V gene data show CDR1 as LNHDA and CDR2 as SQIVND (reference sequence). The DNA of the CDR3 is TGTGCCAGTAGTCGGCCGGGACTAGGGGAGACCCAGTACTTC. Its protein product is CASSRPGLGETQYF.

This clonotype has only a few counts. Germline is not matched at one junction end, which may reflect a read error. V is TRBV3-1 and J is TRBJ2-7; no clear D. Germline V lookup: CDR1 LGHDT, CDR2 YNNKEL (reference sequence). There are 11 residues in the CDR3. CDR3 coding DNA: TGTGCCAGCAGCATTTCCTACGGGCAGTACTTC. Its translation: CASSISYGQYF.

This clonotype showed up many times. The V call is TRBV7-9, the J call TRBJ2-7, with 9 bases matching TRBD2. Germline CDR1 and CDR2: SEHNR and FQNEAQ (reference sequence). The J segment lost 2 bases and the V segment lost 6 bases, leaving 8 bases of the junction unmatched. This CDR3 is built from 15 residues. The CDR3 loop is CASSLTSGEAYEQYF. CDR3 bases: TGTGCCAGCAGTTTGACTAGCGGAGAGGCCTACGAGCAGTACTTC.

The chain uses TRBV5-1 and TRBJ2-7, with 10 bases fitting TRBD1. Germline V gene data show CDR1 as SGHRS and CDR2 as YFSETQ. The CDR3 is 14 residues long. V shed 6 bases, J shed 3 bases, and the junction held 6 bases outside the gene matches. The CDR3 sequence is CASTGTGAIYEQYF. The CDR3 DNA reads TGCGCCAGCACTGGGACAGGGGCCATCTACGAGCAGTACTTC.

The table lists this clonotype with many counts. This chain connects TRBV30 to TRBJ2-1; D is undetermined. Trimming shortened V by 2 bases and J by 0 bases, and 8 bases separated the two germline ends. From germline, CDR1 is GTSNPN and CDR2 SVGIG (reference sequence). This CDR3 contains 14 residues. CDR3 nucleotide sequence: TGTGCCTGGAGTCGGCGAAGCTCCTACAATGAGCAGTTCTTC. Its translation is CAWSRRSSYNEQFF.

This clonotype was observed a handful of times. The V call is TRBV7-2, the J call TRBJ1-4; 8 bases line up with TRBD1. The CDR3 extends over 16 amino acids. Germline trimming cut 1 base from V and 3 bases from J; bases unmatched to any gene: 4. Germline values: CDR1 SGHTA, CDR2 FQGNSA. The CDR3 DNA sequence: TGTGCCAGCAGCTTAGGAGGACAGGGATCTAATGAAAAACTGTTTTTT. This encodes CASSLGGQGSNEKLFF.

This sequence joins TRBV29-1 and TRBJ2-7; no firm D call. Germline V gene lookup returns CDR1 SQVTM and CDR2 ANQGSEA. This CDR3 comprises 12 residues. Trimming removed 4 bases at V and 2 bases at J, with 9 bases between. For the CDR3, the DNA is TGCAGCGTTGTAGGGCCCACCTACGAGCAGTACTTC. It is translated as CSVVGPTYEQYF.

This clonotype was seen a few times. V and J are TRBV13 and TRBJ1-5; D gene ambiguous. CDR1 is PRHDT, CDR2 FYEKMQ, per germline (reference sequence). The CDR3 runs to 16 residues. V dropped 0 bases and J dropped 4 bases, with 13 bases sitting between them. The CDR3 sequence is CASSLGVERPNQPQHF. As DNA, the CDR3 is TGTGCCAGCAGCTTAGGTGTGGAACGGCCTAATCAGCCCCAGCATTTT.

A note on this clonotype: Given a much more abundant clone one base away, this may be a read error. The V gene is TRBV11-2, the J gene TRBJ2-7, with D possibly being TRBD2 (5 bases). The CDR3 has 16 amino acids. The V end was cut by 1 base, the J end by 3 bases, with 16 bases between. Germline-derived CDR1 and CDR2 are SGHAT and FQNNGV. The CDR3 loop is CASSLGEGFLVYEQYF. As DNA, the CDR3 is TGTGCCAGCAGCTTAGGTGAGGGCTTCCTCGTCTACGAGCAGTACTTC.

There are many counts of this clonotype. The J gene is TRBJ1-1, the V gene TRBV20-1, with D possibly TRBD1 on 6 matching bases. The CDR3 is made up of 14 amino acids. Germline V lookup: CDR1 DFQATT, CDR2 SNEGSKA (reference sequence). Trimming cost V 5 bases and J 1 base, with 14 bases left between them. The CDR3 nucleotides read TGCAGTGCTGGAACAGGGCCGCGGAACACTGAAGCTTTCTTT. Protein sequence: CSAGTGPRNTEAFF.